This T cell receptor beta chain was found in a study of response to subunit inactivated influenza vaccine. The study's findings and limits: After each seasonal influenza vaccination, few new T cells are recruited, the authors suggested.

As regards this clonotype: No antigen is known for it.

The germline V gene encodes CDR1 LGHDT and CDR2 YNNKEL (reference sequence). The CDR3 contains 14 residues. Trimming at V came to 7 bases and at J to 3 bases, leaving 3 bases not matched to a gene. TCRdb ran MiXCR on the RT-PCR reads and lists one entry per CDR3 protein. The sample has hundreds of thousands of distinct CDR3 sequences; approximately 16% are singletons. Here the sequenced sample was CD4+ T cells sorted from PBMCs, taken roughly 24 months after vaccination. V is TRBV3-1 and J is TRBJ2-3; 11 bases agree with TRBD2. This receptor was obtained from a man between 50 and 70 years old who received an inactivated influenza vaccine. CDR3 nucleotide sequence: TGTGCCAGCAACCCTAGCGGGGGGACAGATACGCAGTATTTT. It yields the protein CASNPSGGTDTQYF.